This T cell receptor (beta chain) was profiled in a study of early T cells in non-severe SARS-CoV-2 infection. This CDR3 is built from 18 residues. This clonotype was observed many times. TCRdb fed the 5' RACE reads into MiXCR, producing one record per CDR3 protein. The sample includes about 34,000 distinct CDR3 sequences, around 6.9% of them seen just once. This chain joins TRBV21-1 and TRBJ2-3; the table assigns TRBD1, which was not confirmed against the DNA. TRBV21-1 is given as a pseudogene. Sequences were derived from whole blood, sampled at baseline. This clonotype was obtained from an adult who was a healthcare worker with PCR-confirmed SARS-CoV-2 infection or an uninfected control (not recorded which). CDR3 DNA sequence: TGTGCCAGCAGCGCCCAAACGGGGCCTCAGAACCCCACAGATACGCAGTATTTT. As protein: CASSAQTGPQNPTDTQYF.